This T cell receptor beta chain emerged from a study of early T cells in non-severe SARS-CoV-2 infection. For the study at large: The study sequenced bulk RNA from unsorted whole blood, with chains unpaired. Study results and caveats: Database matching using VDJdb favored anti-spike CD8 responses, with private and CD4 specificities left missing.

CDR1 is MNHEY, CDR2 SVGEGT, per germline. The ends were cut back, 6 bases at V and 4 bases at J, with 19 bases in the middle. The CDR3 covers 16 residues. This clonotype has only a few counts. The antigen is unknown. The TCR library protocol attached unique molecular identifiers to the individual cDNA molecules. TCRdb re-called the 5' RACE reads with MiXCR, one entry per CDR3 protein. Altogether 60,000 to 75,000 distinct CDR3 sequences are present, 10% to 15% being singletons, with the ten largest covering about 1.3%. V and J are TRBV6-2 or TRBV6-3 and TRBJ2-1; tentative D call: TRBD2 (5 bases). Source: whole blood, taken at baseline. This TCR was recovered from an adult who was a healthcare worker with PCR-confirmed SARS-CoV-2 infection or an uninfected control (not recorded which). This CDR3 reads CASRASGPAGYNEQFF. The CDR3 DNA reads TGTGCCAGCAGAGCGAGCGGCCCTGCCGGGTACAATGAGCAGTTCTTC.